These 2 T cell receptor beta chains share one sample of origin, sequenced in a study of CD8 T cells in Susac syndrome. Reverse transcription of 0.5 to 1 ug RNA used random hexamers. TCRdb analysed the immunoSEQ multiplex PCR reads with MiXCR anew, one entry per CDR3 protein. This sample has about 140,000 distinct CDR3 sequences, with more than 85% found just once. The sample comprised CD4+ T cells from PBMCs. All receptors come from a human donor with Susac syndrome.

This clonotype was found once. The V call is TRBV12-3 or TRBV12-4, the J call TRBJ1-5; D is unresolved. The V and J ends lost 3 bases and 11 bases respectively, with 11 bases between them. The CDR3 extends over 12 amino acids. CDR3 amino acids: CASSLGFMSQHF. The CDR3 DNA reads as TGTGCCAGCAGTTTGGGGTTTATGTCCCAGCATTTT.

The V gene is TRBV30, the J gene TRBJ1-1, with 7 bases identical to TRBD1. The junction had 8 bases not matched to a gene; V was cut back by 3 bases and J by 4 bases. CDR3 length: 14 residues. The V gene's germline CDR1 is GTSNPN and CDR2 SVGIG (reference sequence). The CDR3 sequence: CAWRRDRGATEAFF. The DNA for the CDR3 is TGTGCCTGGAGAAGGGACAGAGGTGCCACTGAAGCTTTCTTT. The variable domain in full, completed from reference TRBV30 and TRBJ1-1, reads SQTIHQWPATLVQPVGSPLSLECTVEGTSNPNLYWYRQAAGRGLQLLFYSVGIGQISSEVPQNLSASRPQDRQFILSSKKLLLSDSGFYLCAWRRDRGATEAFFGQGTRLTVV.